The 30 T cell receptor beta chains in this list originate from one sample, sequenced in a study of CD8 T cells in Susac syndrome. RNA amounts of roughly 0.45 to 1 ug underwent reverse transcription with random hexamers. TCRdb passed the immunoSEQ multiplex PCR reads through MiXCR, listing each CDR3 protein once. Among more than 150,000 distinct CDR3 sequences listed, 95% were seen once. Sequencing was performed on CD8+ T cells from PBMCs. All receptors come from a human donor with Susac syndrome.

The V gene is TRBV24-1, the J gene TRBJ1-1; weak D call: TRBD1 (5 bases). The CDR3 totals 14 residues. Germline loops: CDR1 KGHDR, CDR2 SFDVKD. V dropped 10 bases and J dropped 0 bases, with 14 bases sitting between them. This chain's CDR3 is CATHRKRMNTEAFF. CDR3 in DNA: TGTGCCACTCACAGGAAGAGGATGAACACTGAAGCTTTCTTT.

The CDR3 DNA follows: TGTGCCAGCAGCGTAGAAACAGGGGCTGGGGCCAACGTCCTGACTTTC. Protein: CASSVETGAGANVLTF. The chain uses TRBV9 and TRBJ2-6; 7 bases align to TRBD1. The CDR3 covers 16 residues. Trimming removed 0 bases from V and 2 bases from J; junction bases left unmatched: 2. Germline V gene sequence: CDR1 SGDLS, CDR2 YYNGEE.

V usage is TRBV20-1 and J usage is TRBJ2-1; 7 nucleotides line up with TRBD2. Per the germline V gene, CDR1 is DFQATT and CDR2 is SNEGSKA (reference sequence). Losses at the gene ends were 3 bases for V and 0 bases for J; bases not matched to a gene: 5. The CDR3 has 15 residues. CDR3 coding DNA: TGCAGTGCTAGTCAACTAGCGTACTCCTACAATGAGCAGTTCTTC. This codes for CSASQLAYSYNEQFF.

The chain links TRBV29-1 to TRBJ1-2; 9 nucleotides match TRBD1. This CDR3 comprises 17 residues. In germline, CDR1 is SQVTM, CDR2 ANQGSEA. V dropped 4 bases and J dropped 4; count of bases not matched to a gene: 16. Here the CDR3 DNA reads TGCAGCGTTGCCCGCCCCGGGGGGACAGGGTACACCTATGGCTACACCTTC. As protein: CSVARPGGTGYTYGYTF.

The chain couples TRBV5-4 to TRBJ2-5, with 14 nucleotides matching TRBD2. Germline lookup yields CDR1 SGHNT and CDR2 YYREEE (reference sequence). The length of the CDR3 is 15 residues. V lost 1 base to trimming and J lost 5 bases; unmatched junction nucleotides: 1. Here the CDR3 reads CASSLRLAGGETQYF. DNA of the CDR3: TGTGCCAGCAGCTTGAGACTAGCGGGAGGGGAGACCCAGTACTTC. The full variable domain, rest sourced from reference TRBV5-4 and TRBJ2-5, is ETGVTQSPTHLIKTRGQQVTLRCSSQSGHNTVSWYQQALGQGPQFIFQYYREEENGRGNFPPRFSGLQFPNYSSELNVNALELDDSALYLCASSLRLAGGETQYFGPGTRLLVL.

This chain connects TRBV27 to TRBJ1-1, with no clear D. The CDR3 loop spans 15 amino acids. CDR1 MNHEY and CDR2 SMNVEV come from the germline V gene (reference sequence). V lost 4 bases and J 7 bases, leaving 19 bases between the germline ends. CDR3 nucleotides: TGTGCCAGCAGTTCACCTTCCCTAGGGTCCTTTGAAGCTTTCTTT. Protein product: CASSSPSLGSFEAFF.

The rearrangement links TRBV9 to TRBJ2-1; TRBD2 matches at 10 bases. The CDR3 spans 16 residues. After removal of 3 bases from V and 0 bases from J, the junction contained 3 bases not matched to a gene. Germline CDR1 SGDLS, CDR2 YYNGEE. CDR3 DNA sequence: TGTGCCAGCAGCGCTAGCGGGAGCCTCTCCTACAATGAGCAGTTCTTC. Amino acids: CASSASGSLSYNEQFF.

This chain uses TRBV20-1 with TRBJ2-7; 14 nucleotides line up with TRBD2. Germline V CDR1 and CDR2: DFQATT, SNEGSKA (reference sequence). The CDR3 consists of 17 residues. V lost 3 bases and J lost 2; bases outside the gene matches: 9. CDR3 amino acids: CSASFGTSGSRTYEQYF. DNA for the CDR3: TGCAGTGCTAGTTTCGGGACTAGCGGGAGTCGGACCTACGAGCAGTACTTC.

The V and J genes are TRBV27 and TRBJ1-6; 8 nucleotides match TRBD1. Germline trimming cut 8 bases from V and 9 bases from J; bases unmatched to any gene: 6. CDR3 length: 13 amino acids. The germline V gene has CDR1 MNHEY and CDR2 SMNVEV (reference sequence). The CDR3 DNA follows: TGTGCCAGCGGGCGACAGGGGAGTTCACCCCTCCACTTT. Protein sequence: CASGRQGSSPLHF.

The rearrangement links TRBV12-3 or TRBV12-4 to TRBJ2-7; D might be TRBD1 (6 bases). This CDR3 spans 13 amino acids. V lost 3 bases and J lost 4, with 10 bases in between. The CDR3 DNA reads as TGTGCCAGCAGTTTTAACAGGGAATACGAGCAGTACTTC. Translating it yields CASSFNREYEQYF.

The chain recombines TRBV4-1 with TRBJ2-7, with D possibly matching TRBD2 (6 bases). Germline V CDR1 and CDR2: MGHRA, YSYEKL. The V end was cut by 3 bases, the J end by 4 bases, with 10 bases between. The CDR3 length is 13 residues. The CDR3 sequence: CASSQLGLYEQYF. The DNA of the CDR3 is TGCGCCAGCAGCCAGTTGGGACTGTACGAGCAGTACTTC.

The chain employs TRBV21-1 and TRBJ2-2; TRBD1, as called in the table, went unchecked against the DNA. TRBV21-1 is flagged as a pseudogene. The CDR3 totals 17 residues. CDR3 protein: CASSPVGDRQNTGELFF. CDR3 coding DNA: TGTGCCAGCAGCCCCGTCGGGGACAGACAGAACACCGGGGAGCTGTTTTTT.

The chain links TRBV20-1 to TRBJ2-3; D perhaps matches TRBD1 (6 bases). Germline V gives CDR1 DFQATT, CDR2 SNEGSKA (reference sequence). This CDR3 comprises 14 residues. Between the trimmed V and J ends, which lost 6 bases and 0 bases, there was a span of 13 bases. For the CDR3, the DNA is TGCAGTGCCAGGGGTGGCCCGAGCACAGATACGCAGTATTTT. Residues: CSARGGPSTDTQYF.

This clonotype was detected only once. The V gene is TRBV6-5, the J gene TRBJ1-2, with a possible D match to TRBD1 (6 bases). The V and J ends lost 2 bases and 3 bases respectively, with 22 bases between them. The germline V gene has CDR1 MNHEY and CDR2 SVGAGI. The CDR3 totals 18 residues. The chain's CDR3 is CASSYLPLQGRKDYGYTF. In nucleotides, the CDR3 is TGTGCCAGCAGTTACCTTCCCCTACAGGGTAGGAAGGACTATGGCTACACCTTC.

This clonotype was observed a few times. The chain employs TRBV6-5 and TRBJ1-5, with no clear D. The V gene's germline CDR1 is MNHEY and CDR2 SVGAGI. V was cut by 3 bases and J by 0 bases, with 3 bases left in between. This CDR3 contains 13 residues. CDR3 loop: CASSYDSNQPQHF. CDR3 DNA sequence: TGTGCCAGCAGTTATGATAGCAATCAGCCCCAGCATTTT.

V gene TRBV5-6 combines with J gene TRBJ1-4; the D gene is possibly TRBD1 (6 bases). CDR1 and CDR2 from the germline V gene are SGHDT and YYEEEE. Trimming pared 3 bases from V and 6 bases from J, leaving 12 bases between. This CDR3 region has 14 residues. The CDR3 region has the DNA TGTGCCAGCAGCTCAGACAGGTGGGATGAAAAACTGTTTTTT. It yields the protein CASSSDRWDEKLFF.

V and J are TRBV29-1 and TRBJ2-6; D is uncertain. V dropped 6 bases and J dropped 1 base, with 16 bases sitting between them. This CDR3 has 16 amino acids. Germline CDR1 SQVTM, CDR2 ANQGSEA. The CDR3 is CSVLVPLRSGANVLTF. DNA for the CDR3: TGCAGCGTCCTTGTCCCCTTACGATCTGGGGCCAACGTCCTGACTTTC.

This chain joins TRBV20-1 and TRBJ1-2; the match to TRBD1 covers 7 bases. Germline trimming cut 5 bases from V and 8 bases from J; bases unmatched to any gene: 5. This CDR3 spans 11 amino acids. Germline V CDR1 and CDR2: DFQATT, SNEGSKA (reference sequence). In DNA, the CDR3 is TGCAGTGCTCGAAGGGACAGCGGCTACACCTTC. This gives the protein CSARRDSGYTF.

The chain couples TRBV9 to TRBJ2-1; TRBD1 might be the D (5 bases). The CDR3 length is 16 residues. The germline CDR1 and CDR2 sequences are SGDLS and YYNGEE. V was cut by 3 bases and J by 0 bases, with 13 bases left in between. Here the CDR3 reads CASSAATGPSYNEQFF. CDR3 coding DNA: TGTGCCAGCAGCGCTGCAACAGGTCCCTCCTACAATGAGCAGTTCTTC.

The rearrangement links TRBV28 to TRBJ1-1; D gene unclear. Trimming took 5 bases from V and 7 from J, leaving 11 bases between them. Germline V CDR1 and CDR2: MDHEN, SYDVKM. The CDR3 length is 12 residues. The CDR3 DNA reads as TGTGCCAGCAGTGATGGAAACGGTGAAGCTTTCTTT. It is translated as CASSDGNGEAFF.

This clonotype has just one count. The CDR3 region is CASSQGYSPLHF. The DNA of the CDR3 is TGCGCCAGCAGCCAAGGTTATTCACCCCTCCACTTT. This rearrangement joins TRBV4-1 to TRBJ1-6; D is undetermined. CDR1 is MGHRA and CDR2 is YSYEKL in the germline V gene. The CDR3 sequence is 12 residues long. V dropped 1 base and J dropped 8 bases, with 3 bases sitting between them.

The chain carries TRBV7-8 and TRBJ2-3, with unresolved D. Trimming stripped 5 bases from V and 1 base from J, with 13 bases between. CDR1 and CDR2 from the germline V gene are SGHVS and FQNEAQ. The CDR3 covers 15 residues. CDR3 sequence (DNA): TGTGCCAGCAGCCCTGGTCCAGGCGGCACAGATACGCAGTATTTT. This sequence encodes CASSPGPGGTDTQYF.

This chain uses TRBV5-1 with TRBJ2-7; D is unresolved. V lost 5 bases and J lost 3, with 15 bases in between. The CDR3 contains 14 residues. CDR1 and CDR2 (germline): SGHRS, YFSETQ. CDR3 sequence (DNA): TGCGCCAGCAGGGAAGAGGCGCTGCACTACGAGCAGTACTTC. Its translation: CASREEALHYEQYF.

The chain carries TRBV11-2 and TRBJ1-2; the D is unclear. The CDR3 length is 15 residues. Germline V lookup: CDR1 SGHAT, CDR2 FQNNGV. V gave up 2 bases and J gave up 7 bases, with 17 bases separating them. The CDR3 reads CASSLIKGFSGGYTF. DNA for the CDR3: TGTGCCAGCAGCTTAATCAAGGGTTTTTCGGGTGGCTACACCTTC.

The chain combines TRBV11-2 with TRBJ2-3; no reliable D call. CDR1 and CDR2 (germline): SGHAT, FQNNGV. The CDR3 sequence is 14 residues long. V was trimmed by 4 bases and J by 4 bases, leaving 12 bases between them. CDR3 region: CASSSASTPDTQYF. CDR3 DNA sequence: TGTGCCAGCAGCTCGGCATCGACACCAGATACGCAGTATTTT.

The gene calls are TRBV5-1 and TRBJ2-6, with D perhaps assigned TRBD1 or TRBD2 (5 bases each). The germline V and J ends were trimmed by 0 bases and 0 bases, with 16 bases remaining between them. The CDR3 loop spans 19 amino acids. Germline lookup yields CDR1 SGHRS and CDR2 YFSETQ. The DNA of the CDR3 is TGCGCCAGCAGCTTGGACATATTCTTGGGGGACTCTGGGGCCAACGTCCTGACTTTC. Its translation is CASSLDIFLGDSGANVLTF.

The chain employs TRBV18 and TRBJ2-1; tentatively, D is TRBD1 or TRBD2 (5 bases each). V was pared by 1 base and J by 8 bases, with 12 bases between. Germline CDR1 is KGHSH and CDR2 is LQKENI. This CDR3 has 14 amino acids. The chain's CDR3 is CASSPRGSDDEQFF. The DNA for the CDR3 is TGTGCCAGCTCACCACGGGGGTCTGACGATGAGCAGTTCTTC.

V and J are TRBV20-1 and TRBJ1-1; D possibly corresponds to TRBD1 (6 bases). The germline V and J ends were trimmed by 0 bases and 0 bases, with 14 bases remaining between them. The germline gives CDR1 DFQATT, CDR2 SNEGSKA (reference sequence). The CDR3 consists of 16 residues. The CDR3 DNA is TGCAGTGCTAGAGAACCGGACAGAAGGATGAACACTGAAGCTTTCTTT. It specifies CSAREPDRRMNTEAFF.

The chain employs TRBV7-9 and TRBJ2-3; D ambiguous. The CDR3 length is 14 residues. Trimming took 6 bases from V and 1 from J, leaving 11 bases between them. Germline-derived CDR1 and CDR2 are SEHNR and FQNEAQ (reference sequence). CDR3 DNA sequence: TGTGCCAGCAGGGAAGTTGGGGGCACAGATACGCAGTATTTT. This encodes CASREVGGTDTQYF.

The chain uses TRBV12-3 or TRBV12-4 and TRBJ2-5, with TRBD2 matching over 8 bases. J gave up 4 bases and V 6 bases, and 7 bases lay outside the gene matches. The CDR3 consists of 14 residues. The CDR3 DNA is TGTGCCAGCAGACGCGCGGGGGGCGGAGAGACCCAGTACTTC. It codes for CASRRAGGGETQYF.